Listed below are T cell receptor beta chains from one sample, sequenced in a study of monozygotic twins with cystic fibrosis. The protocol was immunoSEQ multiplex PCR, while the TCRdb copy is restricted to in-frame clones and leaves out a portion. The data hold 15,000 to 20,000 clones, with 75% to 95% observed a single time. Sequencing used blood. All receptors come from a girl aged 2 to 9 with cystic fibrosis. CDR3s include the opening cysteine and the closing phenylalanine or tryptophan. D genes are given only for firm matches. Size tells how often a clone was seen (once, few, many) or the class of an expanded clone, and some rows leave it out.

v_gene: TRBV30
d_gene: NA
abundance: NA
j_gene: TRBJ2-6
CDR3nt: TGTGCCTGGTCGACAGGACGCTACTCTGGGGCCAACGTCCTGACTTTC
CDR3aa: CAWSTGRYSGANVLTF

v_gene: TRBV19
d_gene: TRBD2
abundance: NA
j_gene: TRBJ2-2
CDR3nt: TGTGCCAGTAGTATAGATTCGGTAGCGGGGTCGGTCACCGGGGAGCTGTTTTTT
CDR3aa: CASSIDSVAGSVTGELFF

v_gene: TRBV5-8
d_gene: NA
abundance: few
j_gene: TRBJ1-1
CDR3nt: TGTGCCAGCAGCGGATGGTCTCTGAACACTGAAGCTTTCTTT
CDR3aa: CASSGWSLNTEAFF

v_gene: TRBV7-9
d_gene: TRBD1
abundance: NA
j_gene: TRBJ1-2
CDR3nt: TGTGCCAGCAGCAGGACAGGGAGTGGCTACACCTTC
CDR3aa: CASSRTGSGYTF

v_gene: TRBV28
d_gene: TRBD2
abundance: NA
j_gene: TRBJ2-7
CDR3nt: TGTGCCAGCACCCCCCGGGTAGCGGGAGTTAACCGGGAGCAGTACTTC
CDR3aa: CASTPRVAGVNREQYF

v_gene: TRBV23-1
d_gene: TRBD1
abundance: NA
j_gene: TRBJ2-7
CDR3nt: TGCGCCAGCAGTCTAGGAGGGAGCAGGGGGCCCGAGCAGTACTTC
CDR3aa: CASSLGGSRGPEQYF

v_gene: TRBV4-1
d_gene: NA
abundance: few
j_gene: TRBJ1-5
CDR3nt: TGCGCCAGCAGCCACCCACACCGCAATCAGCCCCAGCATTTT
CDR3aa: CASSHPHRNQPQHF

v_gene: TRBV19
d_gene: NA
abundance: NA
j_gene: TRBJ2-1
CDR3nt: TGTGCCAGTACCCCGGGACAAAGCTCCTACAATGAGCAGTTCTTC
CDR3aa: CASTPGQSSYNEQFF

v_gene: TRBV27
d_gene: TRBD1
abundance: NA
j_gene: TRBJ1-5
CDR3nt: TGTGCCAGCAGTTTAGGGACAGGGGCCAATCAGCCCCAGCATTTT
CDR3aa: CASSLGTGANQPQHF

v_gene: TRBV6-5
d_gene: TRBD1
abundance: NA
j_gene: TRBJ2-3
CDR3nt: TGTGCCAGCAGCAGACAGGGGTTTACAGATACGCAGTATTTT
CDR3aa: CASSRQGFTDTQYF

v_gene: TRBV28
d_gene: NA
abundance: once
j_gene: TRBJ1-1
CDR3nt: TGTGCCTGCAGCCTCCAGGGCCCGACTGAAGCTTTCTTT
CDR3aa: CACSLQGPTEAFF

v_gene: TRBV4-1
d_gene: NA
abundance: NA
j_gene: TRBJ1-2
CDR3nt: TGCGCCAGCAGCCAAGATCGGGGGGGCATGGCTTATGGCTACACCTTC
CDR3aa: CASSQDRGGMAYGYTF

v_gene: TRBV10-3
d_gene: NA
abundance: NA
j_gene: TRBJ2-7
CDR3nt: TGTGCCATCAGTGAGTCGACGAGGGGGAGCAGCTCCTACGAGCAGTACTTC
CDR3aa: CAISESTRGSSSYEQYF

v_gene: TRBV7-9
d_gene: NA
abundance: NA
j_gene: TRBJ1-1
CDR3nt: TGTGCCAGCAGCTCCCCCCGGACAGTTAGAAGGGCTCCGAACACTGAAGCTTTCTTT
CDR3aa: CASSSPRTVRRAPNTEAFF

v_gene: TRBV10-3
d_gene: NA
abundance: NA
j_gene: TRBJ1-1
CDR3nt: TGTGCCATCAGTGTTGGCAATAAGAACACTGAAGCTTTCTTT
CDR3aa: CAISVGNKNTEAFF

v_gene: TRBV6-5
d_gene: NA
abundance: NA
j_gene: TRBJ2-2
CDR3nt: TGTGCCAGCAGTTACTCGGCAGGGTCCTACACCGGGGAGCTGTTTTTT
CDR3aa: CASSYSAGSYTGELFF

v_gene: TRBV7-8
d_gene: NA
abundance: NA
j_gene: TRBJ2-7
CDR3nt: TGTGCCAGCAGCTCCCGTCCCGGGACCCAATCCTACGAGCAGTACTTC
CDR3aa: CASSSRPGTQSYEQYF

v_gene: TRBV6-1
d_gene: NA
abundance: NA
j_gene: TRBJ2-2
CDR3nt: TGTGCCAGCAGTGAAGGGGGAAGCACCGGGGAGCTGTTTTTT
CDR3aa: CASSEGGSTGELFF

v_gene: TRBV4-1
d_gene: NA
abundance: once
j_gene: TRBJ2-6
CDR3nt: TGCGCCAGCAGCCAAGAGGGGGCAGGCAACGTCCTGACTTTC
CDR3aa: CASSQEGAGNVLTF

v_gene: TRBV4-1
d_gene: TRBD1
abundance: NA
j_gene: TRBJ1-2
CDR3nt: TGCGCCAGCAGCCGGGAAGACAGGGATACCTATGGCTACACCTTC
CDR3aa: CASSREDRDTYGYTF

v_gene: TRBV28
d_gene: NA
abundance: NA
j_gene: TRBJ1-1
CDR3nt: TGTGCCAGCAGATCGAACACTGAAGCTTTCTTT
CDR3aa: CASRSNTEAFF

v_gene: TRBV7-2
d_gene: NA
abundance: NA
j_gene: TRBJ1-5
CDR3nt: TGTGCCAGCAGCTTATTTTTGAGGTCTCCTTATCAGCCCCAGCATTTT
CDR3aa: CASSLFLRSPYQPQHF